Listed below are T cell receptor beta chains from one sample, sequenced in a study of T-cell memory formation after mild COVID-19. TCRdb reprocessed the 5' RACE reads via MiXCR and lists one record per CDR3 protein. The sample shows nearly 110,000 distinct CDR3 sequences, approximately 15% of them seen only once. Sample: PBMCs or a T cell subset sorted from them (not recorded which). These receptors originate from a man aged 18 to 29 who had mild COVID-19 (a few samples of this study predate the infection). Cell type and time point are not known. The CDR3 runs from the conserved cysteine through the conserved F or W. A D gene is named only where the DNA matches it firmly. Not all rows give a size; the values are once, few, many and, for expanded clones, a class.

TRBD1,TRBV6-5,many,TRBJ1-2,TGTGCCTCCCGACAGGGGGTGAACTATGGCTACACCTTC,CASRQGVNYGYTF
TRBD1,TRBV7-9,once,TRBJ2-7,TGTGCCAGCAGCTTAGGGCAGGGGGCTCTCTACGAGCAGTACTTC,CASSLGQGALYEQYF
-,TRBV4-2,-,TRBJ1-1,TGTGCCAGCAGCAAGGGGGGATTCTCTTCTGAAGCTTTCTTT,CASSKGGFSSEAFF
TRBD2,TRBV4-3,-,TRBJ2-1,TGCGCCAGCAGCCGAACCCTAGCGGGGGAAATATACAATGAGCAGTTCTTC,CASSRTLAGEIYNEQFF
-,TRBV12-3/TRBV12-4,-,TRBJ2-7,TGTGCCAGCAGTAGTAACCCCCGGGGCTACGAGCAGTACTTC,CASSSNPRGYEQYF
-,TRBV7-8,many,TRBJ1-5,TGTGCCAGCACCCTTAGTCCCAAGGGCCAGCCCCAGCATTTT,CASTLSPKGQPQHF
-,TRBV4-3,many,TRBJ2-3,TGCGCCAGCAGCCAAGGGGGCCAGCGACCAGATACGCAGTATTTT,CASSQGGQRPDTQYF
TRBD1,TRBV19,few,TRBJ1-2,TGTGCCAGTAGTATAGAACCGGAGGGGGCGGAAGATGGCTACACCTTC,CASSIEPEGAEDGYTF
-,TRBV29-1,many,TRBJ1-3,TGCAGCGTTGTGCCTGAGGCCGGAAACACCATATATTTT,CSVVPEAGNTIYF
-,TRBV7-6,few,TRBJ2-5,TGTGCCAGCAGCTTAGAGCTAGCCAAAGGGGAGACCCAGTACTTC,CASSLELAKGETQYF
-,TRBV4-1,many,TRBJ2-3,TGCGCCAGCAGCCCGCGGGCCCAGCCCCTGGGGGGTACGCAGTATTTT,CASSPRAQPLGGTQYF
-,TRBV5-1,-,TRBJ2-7,TGCGCCAGCAGCTTGTACGGGACGCCATACGAGCAGTACTTC,CASSLYGTPYEQYF
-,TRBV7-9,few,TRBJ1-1,TGTGCCAGCAGCTTTAGAGGCTCTGAAGCTTTCTTT,CASSFRGSEAFF
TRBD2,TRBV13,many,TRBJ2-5,TGTGCCAGCAGCCCCGCGGGTAGCGGGGGGAAAGAGACCCAGTACTTC,CASSPAGSGGKETQYF